A selection of T cell receptor beta chains follows, all from one sample in a study of blood T cell repertoires in COVID-19. The repertoire was sequenced with immunoSEQ multiplex PCR; TCRdb's copy has only in-frame clones and lacks some. The data contain some 250,000 clones, 75% to 90% of them seen just once; the ten biggest clones take up roughly 9%. Input material: PBMCs or T cells enriched from blood (not recorded which). The receptors were sampled from a man aged 35 to 55 who had recovered from COVID-19. The CDR3 runs from the conserved cysteine through the conserved F or W. D genes are given only for firm matches. For some rows the clone size is stated as once, few or many, or as a class when expanded; others skip it.

J gene | D gene | CDR3 length | V gene | clone size | CDR3 protein | CDR3 DNA
TRBJ1-1 | - | 14 | TRBV6-6 | - | CASRAGGVGTEAFF | TGTGCCAGCCGCGCCGGGGGGGTAGGGACTGAAGCTTTCTTT
TRBJ2-1 | TRBD2 | 18 | TRBV20-1 | - | CSASGLAGGLSSYNEQFF | TGCAGTGCTAGTGGACTAGCGGGGGGACTTAGCTCCTACAATGAGCAGTTCTTC
TRBJ2-7 | TRBD1 | 13 | TRBV12-3/TRBV12-4 | - | CASSLGDRGEQYF | TGTGCCAGCAGTTTAGGGGACAGGGGCGAGCAGTACTTC
TRBJ1-6 | - | 13 | TRBV27 | few | CASSYGSGTPLHF | TGTGCCAGCAGTTACGGGAGTGGGACACCCCTCCACTTT
TRBJ2-3 | TRBD2 | 14 | TRBV5-1 | - | CASSRGTSTDTQYF | TGCGCCAGCAGCCGGGGGACTAGTACAGATACGCAGTATTTT
TRBJ1-2 | - | 14 | TRBV24-1 | - | CATSDPGLSYGYTF | TGTGCCACCAGTGACCCGGGACTGAGCTATGGCTACACCTTC
TRBJ2-3 | - | 15 | TRBV12-5 | - | CASGLLAASTDTQYF | TGTGCTAGTGGTTTATTAGCGGCTAGCACAGATACGCAGTATTTT
TRBJ2-7 | TRBD1 | 16 | TRBV5-1 | - | CASSLRTGKFSYEQYF | TGCGCCAGCAGCTTAAGGACAGGGAAATTCTCCTACGAGCAGTACTTC
TRBJ1-2 | - | 17 | TRBV18 | - | CASSPPAGTTGDYGYTF | TGTGCCAGCTCACCGCCAGCCGGGACAACGGGCGACTATGGCTACACCTTC
TRBJ2-7 | - | 12 | TRBV5-4 | - | CASSFAGDEQYF | TGTGCCAGCAGCTTCGCCGGTGACGAGCAGTACTTC